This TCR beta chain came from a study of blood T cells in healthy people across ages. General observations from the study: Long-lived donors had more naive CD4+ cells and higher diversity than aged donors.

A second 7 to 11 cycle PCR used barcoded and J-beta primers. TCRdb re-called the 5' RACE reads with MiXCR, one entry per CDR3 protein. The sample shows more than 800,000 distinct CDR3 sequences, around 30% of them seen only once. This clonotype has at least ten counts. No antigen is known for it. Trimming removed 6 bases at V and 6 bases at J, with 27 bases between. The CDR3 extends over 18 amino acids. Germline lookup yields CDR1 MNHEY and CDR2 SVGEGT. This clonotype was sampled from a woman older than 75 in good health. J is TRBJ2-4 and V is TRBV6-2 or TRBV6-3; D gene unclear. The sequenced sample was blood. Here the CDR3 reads CASRTLVSLLPRGNIQYF. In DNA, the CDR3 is TGTGCCAGCAGAACATTAGTTTCCCTATTACCTCGCGGAAACATTCAGTACTTC.